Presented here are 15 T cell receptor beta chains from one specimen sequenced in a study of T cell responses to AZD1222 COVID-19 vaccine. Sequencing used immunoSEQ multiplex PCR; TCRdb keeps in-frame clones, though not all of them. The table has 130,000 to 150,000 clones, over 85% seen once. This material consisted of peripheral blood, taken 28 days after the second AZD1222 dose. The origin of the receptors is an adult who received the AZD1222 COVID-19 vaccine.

The CDR3 region is CSVERNMNTEAFF. In nucleotides, the CDR3 is TGCAGCGTTGAAAGGAACATGAACACTGAAGCTTTCTTT. The V call is TRBV29-1, the J call TRBJ1-1; D uncertain. Germline CDR1 SQVTM, CDR2 ANQGSEA. This CDR3 is 13 amino acids long. Trimming cost V 2 bases and J 0 bases, with 7 bases left between them.

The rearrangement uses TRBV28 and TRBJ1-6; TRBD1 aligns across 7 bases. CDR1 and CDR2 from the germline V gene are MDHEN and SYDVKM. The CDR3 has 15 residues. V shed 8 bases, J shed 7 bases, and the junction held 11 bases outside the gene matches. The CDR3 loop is CASGPGGPPNSPLHF. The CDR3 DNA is TGTGCCAGCGGGCCAGGGGGGCCCCCAAATTCACCCCTCCACTTT.

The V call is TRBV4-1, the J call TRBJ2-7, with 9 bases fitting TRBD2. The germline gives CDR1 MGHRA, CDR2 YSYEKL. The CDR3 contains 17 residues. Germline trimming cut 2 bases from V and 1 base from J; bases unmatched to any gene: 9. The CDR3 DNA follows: TGCGCCAGCAGCCAACGGGAGACTAGCGGCTTATCCTACGAGCAGTACTTC. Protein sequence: CASSQRETSGLSYEQYF.

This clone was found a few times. The CDR3, as DNA: TGCGCCAGCAGCCCAGACGGGTTTGGCTCTGGGGCCAACGTCCTGACTTTC. Protein product: CASSPDGFGSGANVLTF. The genes are TRBV4-1 and TRBJ2-6; D gene unclear. The V end lost 4 bases, the J end lost 0 bases, and 13 bases lay between the germline ends. There are 17 residues in the CDR3. The germline V gene has CDR1 MGHRA and CDR2 YSYEKL.

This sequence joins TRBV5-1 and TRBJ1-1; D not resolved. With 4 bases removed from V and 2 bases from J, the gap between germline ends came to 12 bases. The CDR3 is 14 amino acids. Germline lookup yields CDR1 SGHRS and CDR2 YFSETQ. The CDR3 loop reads CASSLSVGNTEAFF. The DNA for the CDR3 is TGCGCCAGCAGCCTTTCGGTGGGAAACACTGAAGCTTTCTTT.

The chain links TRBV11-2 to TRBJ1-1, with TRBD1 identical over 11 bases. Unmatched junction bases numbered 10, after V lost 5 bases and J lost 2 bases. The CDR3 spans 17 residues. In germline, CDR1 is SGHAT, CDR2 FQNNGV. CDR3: CASSKFLGTGGNTEAFF. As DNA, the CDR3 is TGTGCCAGCAGCAAATTCCTAGGGACAGGGGGAAACACTGAAGCTTTCTTT.

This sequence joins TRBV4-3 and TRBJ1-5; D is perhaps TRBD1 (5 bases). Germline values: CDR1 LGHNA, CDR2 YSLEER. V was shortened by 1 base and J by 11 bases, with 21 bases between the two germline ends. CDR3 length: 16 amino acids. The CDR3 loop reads CASSQALPGRGISQHF. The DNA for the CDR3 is TGCGCCAGCAGCCAAGCTTTACCAGGGAGGGGTATCTCCCAGCATTTT.

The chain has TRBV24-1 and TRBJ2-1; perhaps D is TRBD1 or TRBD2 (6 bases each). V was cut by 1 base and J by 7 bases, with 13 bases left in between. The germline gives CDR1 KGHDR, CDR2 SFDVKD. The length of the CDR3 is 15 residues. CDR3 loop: CATSDFGGRGNEQFF. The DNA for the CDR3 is TGTGCCACCAGTGATTTTGGGGGCCGGGGGAATGAGCAGTTCTTC.

The CDR3 coding sequence is TGTGCCAGCAGCTTCCTAAAGCTCCCCGGACAGCCCTTTGAAGCTTTCTTT. It yields the protein CASSFLKLPGQPFEAFF. V gene TRBV5-6 combines with J gene TRBJ1-1; D perhaps matches TRBD1 (6 bases). Germline V gives CDR1 SGHDT, CDR2 YYEEEE. This CDR3 spans 17 amino acids. V gave up 2 bases and J gave up 7 bases, with 24 bases separating them. The complete variable domain, with remaining parts taken from reference TRBV5-6 and TRBJ1-1, reads DAGVTQSPTHLIKTRGQQVTLRCSPKSGHDTVSWYQQALGQGPQFIFQYYEEEERQRGNFPDRFSGHQFPNYSSELNVNALLLGDSALYLCASSFLKLPGQPFEAFFGQGTRLTVV.

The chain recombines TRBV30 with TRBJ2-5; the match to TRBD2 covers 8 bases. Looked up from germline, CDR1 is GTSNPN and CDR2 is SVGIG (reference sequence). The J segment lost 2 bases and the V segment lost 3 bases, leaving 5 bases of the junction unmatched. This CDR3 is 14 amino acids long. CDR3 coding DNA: TGTGCCTGGAGCCCTACTAGCGGACAAGAGACCCAGTACTTC. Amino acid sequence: CAWSPTSGQETQYF.

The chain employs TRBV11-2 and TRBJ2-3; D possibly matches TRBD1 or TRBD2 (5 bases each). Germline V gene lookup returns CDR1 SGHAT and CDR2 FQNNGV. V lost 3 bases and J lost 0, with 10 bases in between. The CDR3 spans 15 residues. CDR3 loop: CASSFGAVSTDTQYF. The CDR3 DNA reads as TGTGCCAGCAGCTTCGGGGCGGTCAGCACAGATACGCAGTATTTT.

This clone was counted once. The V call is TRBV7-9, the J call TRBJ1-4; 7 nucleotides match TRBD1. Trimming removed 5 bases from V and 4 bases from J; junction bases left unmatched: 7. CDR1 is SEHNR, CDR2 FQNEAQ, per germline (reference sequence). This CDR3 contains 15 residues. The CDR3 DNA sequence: TGTGCCAGCAGCCCACGGGACAGCTATAATGAAAAACTGTTTTTT. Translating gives CASSPRDSYNEKLFF.

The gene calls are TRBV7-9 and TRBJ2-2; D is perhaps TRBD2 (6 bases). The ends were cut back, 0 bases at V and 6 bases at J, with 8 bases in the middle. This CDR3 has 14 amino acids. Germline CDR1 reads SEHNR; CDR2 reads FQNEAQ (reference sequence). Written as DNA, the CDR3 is TGTGCCAGCAGCTTAGCCCGGGAGCCCGGGGAGCTGTTTTTT. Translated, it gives CASSLAREPGELFF.

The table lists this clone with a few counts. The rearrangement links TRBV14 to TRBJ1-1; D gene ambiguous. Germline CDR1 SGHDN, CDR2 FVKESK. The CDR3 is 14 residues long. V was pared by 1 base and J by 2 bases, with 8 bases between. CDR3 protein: CASSQAGLNTEAFF. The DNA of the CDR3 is TGTGCCAGCAGCCAAGCCGGGCTAAACACTGAAGCTTTCTTT.

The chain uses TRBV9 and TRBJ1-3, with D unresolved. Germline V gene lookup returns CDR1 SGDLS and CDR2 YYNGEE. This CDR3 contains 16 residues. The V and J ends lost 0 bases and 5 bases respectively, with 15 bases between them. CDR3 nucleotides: TGTGCCAGCAGCGTAGATTTCGAACAGTCCCGAAACACCATATATTTT. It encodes CASSVDFEQSRNTIYF.